This is a list of T cell receptor beta chains from one sample in a study of T cell repertoires in cytomegalovirus infection. Antigens for these TCRs are unknown. Each CDR3 protein gets one entry after TCRdb re-called the reads with MiXCR. Of roughly 730,000 distinct CDR3 sequences listed, around 31% are singletons. Sequencing used cultured PBMCs, obtained from culture after CMV antigen stimulation. Receptors originate from a human donor in good health (CMV status not recorded). Some clones in this sample may be carry-over from other donors' samples. Each CDR3 is given with its conserved first and last residue.

v_call	j_call	cdr3_aa
TRBV20-1	TRBJ1-4	CSVSGTNEKLFF
TRBV6-4	TRBJ2-1	CASSETWGSEQFF
TRBV6-6	TRBJ1-3	CASSYRTGPSGNTIYF
TRBV12-3/TRBV12-4	TRBJ2-2	CASRNIQVAANTGELFF
TRBV20-1	TRBJ2-3	CSARDLLASTDTQYF
TRBV20-1	TRBJ1-1	CSARANYGQPEAFF
TRBV27	TRBJ1-5	CASTTADQPQHF
TRBV11-3	TRBJ2-5	CASSPGTDRETQYF
TRBV6-5	TRBJ1-4	CASSRQGWEEKLFF
TRBV7-9	TRBJ1-2	CASSSFDRVVGYGYTF
TRBV12-3/TRBV12-4	TRBJ2-2	CASRPGSTAGELFF
TRBV15	TRBJ2-1	CATSRDLGDEQFF
TRBV4-3	TRBJ2-3	CASSQETGGWSTDTQYF
TRBV7-6	TRBJ2-3	CASSQLPGLNTDTQYF
TRBV4-2	TRBJ2-1	CASALRGAGSYNEQFF
TRBV6-1	TRBJ1-1	CASSYGYTEAFF
TRBV19	TRBJ1-2	CASSPLNPGQSYGYTF
TRBV7-6	TRBJ1-1	CASSSPGVGNTEAFF
TRBV2	TRBJ2-1	CARGGVGGGNEQFF
TRBV2	TRBJ1-5	CASSETAFRSNQPQHF
TRBV10-3	TRBJ1-1	CAISEKGPEVEAFF
TRBV5-5	TRBJ1-5	CASSLVGQGVQPQHF
TRBV7-2	TRBJ1-5	CASSFEDRGRNQPQHF
TRBV7-8	TRBJ2-3	CASSYRTGLGTDTQYF
TRBV27	TRBJ1-6	CASSLGWTGVDSPLHF
TRBV7-8	TRBJ2-1	CASRQWGLGDEQFF
TRBV20-1	TRBJ2-5	CSAQLDRVQETQYF
TRBV18	TRBJ2-2	CASAGTGGIGELFF
TRBV19	TRBJ2-2	CASSIAEHTGELFF
TRBV18	TRBJ1-5	CASSPVGGTASNQPQHF
TRBV4-1	TRBJ1-1	CATSQAGTENTEAFF
TRBV24-1	TRBJ2-1	CATAYEAGEQFF
TRBV11-2	TRBJ2-1	CASSHLIGTRNGEQFF
TRBV12-3/TRBV12-4	TRBJ2-5	CASSRLAGDLETQYF
TRBV20-1	TRBJ2-3	CSARLSDTQYF
TRBV7-6	TRBJ2-5	CASSRRGLAGGLQETQYF
TRBV11-2	TRBJ2-2	CASSFFGVLGPPKPENTGELFF